This paragraph covers one TCR beta chain sequence. The table came from immunoSEQ multiplex PCR; TCRdb's copy has only in-frame clones and leaves some out. The sample consists of tens of thousands of clones, around 94% of them appearing once. The data were obtained in a study of OX40 agonist ivuxolimab in advanced cancers. The germline V and J ends were trimmed by 0 bases and 6 bases, with 20 bases remaining between them. This CDR3 region has 17 residues. Germline V CDR1 and CDR2: LGHNA, YSLEER. This chain uses TRBV4-3 with TRBJ1-2; D perhaps matches TRBD1 (5 bases). This clonotype was obtained from an adult with an advanced solid tumor such as melanoma, head and neck, liver or kidney cancer. Sequences were derived from CD4+ or CD8+ T cells sorted from blood, sampled in a trial of the OX40 agonist ivuxolimab. CDR3 in DNA: TGCGCCAGCAGCCAAGATGGGGGATTTGTTGGTTGGGATGGCTACACCTTC. Translated, it gives CASSQDGGFVGWDGYTF.